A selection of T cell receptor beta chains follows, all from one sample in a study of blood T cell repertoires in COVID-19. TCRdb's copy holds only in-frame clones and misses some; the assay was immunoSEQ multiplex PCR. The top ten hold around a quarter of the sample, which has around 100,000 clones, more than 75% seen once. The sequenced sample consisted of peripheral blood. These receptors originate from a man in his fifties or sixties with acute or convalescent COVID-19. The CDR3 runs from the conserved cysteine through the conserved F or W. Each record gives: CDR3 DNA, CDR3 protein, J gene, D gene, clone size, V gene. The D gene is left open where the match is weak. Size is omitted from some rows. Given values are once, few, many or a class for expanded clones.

cdr3_nt: TGTGCCAGCAGCCAAGATAGGGGCAGGGGGAACACTGAAGCTTTCTTT
cdr3_aa: CASSQDRGRGNTEAFF
j_call: TRBJ1-1
d_call: NA
clone_size: few
v_call: TRBV4-2

cdr3_nt: TGTGCCAGCAGTTACTCGTTTTTGCGGAAACAAGAGACCCAGTACTTC
cdr3_aa: CASSYSFLRKQETQYF
j_call: TRBJ2-5
d_call: NA
clone_size: once
v_call: TRBV6-2/TRBV6-3

cdr3_nt: TGCGCCAGCAGCCAAGTACGGGGGTACACCGGGGAGCTGTTTTTT
cdr3_aa: CASSQVRGYTGELFF
j_call: TRBJ2-2
d_call: NA
clone_size: NA
v_call: TRBV4-3

cdr3_nt: TGCAGCGCCCAGCGGGAGCACTCCTACAATGAGCAGTTCTTC
cdr3_aa: CSAQREHSYNEQFF
j_call: TRBJ2-1
d_call: TRBD2
clone_size: NA
v_call: TRBV29-1

cdr3_nt: TGTGCCAGCAGCCTCCTTCGGACTACTCACAATGAGCAGTTCTTC
cdr3_aa: CASSLLRTTHNEQFF
j_call: TRBJ2-1
d_call: NA
clone_size: NA
v_call: TRBV6-5

cdr3_nt: TGCAGCGTTGATCGAGGGGGCCACACTGAAGCTTTCTTT
cdr3_aa: CSVDRGGHTEAFF
j_call: TRBJ1-1
d_call: TRBD1
clone_size: NA
v_call: TRBV29-1

cdr3_nt: TGTGCCAGCAGCTTGGTTGGGGCAGGGATGGTCGAGCAGTACTTC
cdr3_aa: CASSLVGAGMVEQYF
j_call: TRBJ2-7
d_call: NA
clone_size: NA
v_call: TRBV5-6

cdr3_nt: TGTGCCAGCTTTGGACTAGCGGGAGGCGTGTTCTTC
cdr3_aa: CASFGLAGGVFF
j_call: TRBJ2-1
d_call: TRBD2
clone_size: NA
v_call: TRBV2

cdr3_nt: TGTGCCAGCAGTCAGGACAGGGGGCGGAACGAGCAGTACTTC
cdr3_aa: CASSQDRGRNEQYF
j_call: TRBJ2-7
d_call: TRBD1
clone_size: NA
v_call: TRBV6-5

cdr3_nt: TGTGCCAGCAGTCCAACCATTGGCCGGACAGGGTTGAAGACCCAGTACTTC
cdr3_aa: CASSPTIGRTGLKTQYF
j_call: TRBJ2-5
d_call: TRBD1
clone_size: NA
v_call: TRBV28

cdr3_nt: TGTGCCAGCAGCCAAGGGAGCGGCTACACCTTC
cdr3_aa: CASSQGSGYTF
j_call: TRBJ1-2
d_call: NA
clone_size: NA
v_call: TRBV3-1/TRBV3-2

cdr3_nt: TGTGCCAGCAGCTTAGATGGACTAGCGGGAGTAGGTGAGCAGTTCTTC
cdr3_aa: CASSLDGLAGVGEQFF
j_call: TRBJ2-1
d_call: TRBD2
clone_size: NA
v_call: TRBV7-2

cdr3_nt: TGTGCCAGCAGCAGCACAGGGGGCGCTTATGGCTACACCTTC
cdr3_aa: CASSSTGGAYGYTF
j_call: TRBJ1-2
d_call: TRBD1
clone_size: NA
v_call: TRBV3-1/TRBV3-2

cdr3_nt: TGCGCCAGCAGACGGGGGACCGCGAGTAGCACCGGGGAGCTGTTTTTT
cdr3_aa: CASRRGTASSTGELFF
j_call: TRBJ2-2
d_call: NA
clone_size: NA
v_call: TRBV5-1

cdr3_nt: TGTGCCAGCAGTTACTTTCGACAGGGGACTGGCTACACCTTC
cdr3_aa: CASSYFRQGTGYTF
j_call: TRBJ1-2
d_call: TRBD1
clone_size: NA
v_call: TRBV6-5

cdr3_nt: TGTGCCAGCAGCCAAGCTCTCAGGGTTGGAGGCTACACCTTC
cdr3_aa: CASSQALRVGGYTF
j_call: TRBJ1-2
d_call: NA
clone_size: many
v_call: TRBV14

cdr3_nt: TGTGCCAGCAGTATCGGGGGGATCACTGAAGCTTTCTTT
cdr3_aa: CASSIGGITEAFF
j_call: TRBJ1-1
d_call: NA
clone_size: NA
v_call: TRBV27

cdr3_nt: TGTGCCAGCAGCCTTGGACAGGGCTTTTCAACTAATGAAAAACTGTTTTTT
cdr3_aa: CASSLGQGFSTNEKLFF
j_call: TRBJ1-4
d_call: TRBD1
clone_size: NA
v_call: TRBV5-4